This T cell receptor beta chain was sequenced for a study of blood T cell repertoires in COVID-19. As for the study in general: Samples of COVID-19 (acute and convalescent) were obtained from the United States, Italy and Spain. PBMCs, B-cell-depleted T cells, or T cells were the source of the cDNA or gDNA that made up the material.

J was trimmed by 3 bases and V by 2 bases; bases with no gene match: 5. Germline V gene sequence: CDR1 MNHEY, CDR2 SMNVEV (reference sequence). This CDR3 comprises 17 residues. Original data processing: Cell counts per sample came from amplifying reference gene primers. Clones were sequenced by immunoSEQ multiplex PCR, and TCRdb holds only the in-frame ones, with some missing. The V and J calls and the clone size are those of that table, but D and trimming were determined from the DNA. This table has around 250,000 clones, 89% appearing once. The TCR originated in a middle-aged woman who had recovered from COVID-19. This sequence joins TRBV27 and TRBJ2-1; TRBD2 aligns across 12 bases. Sequencing used peripheral blood. This CDR3 is CASSLRSTSGGYNEQFF. CDR3 DNA: TGTGCCAGCAGTTTAAGGTCGACTAGCGGGGGCTACAATGAGCAGTTCTTC.